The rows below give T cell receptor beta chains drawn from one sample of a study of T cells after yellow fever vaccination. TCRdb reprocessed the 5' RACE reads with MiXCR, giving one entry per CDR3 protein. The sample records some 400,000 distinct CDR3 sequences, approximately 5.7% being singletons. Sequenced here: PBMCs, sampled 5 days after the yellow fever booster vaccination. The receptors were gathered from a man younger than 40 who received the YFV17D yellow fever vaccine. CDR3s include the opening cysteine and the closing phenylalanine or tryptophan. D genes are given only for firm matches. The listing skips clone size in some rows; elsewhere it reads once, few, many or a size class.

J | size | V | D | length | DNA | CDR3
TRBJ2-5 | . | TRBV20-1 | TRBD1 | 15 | TGCAGTGCTCACCCGAGACAGGGCGCAAGAGAGCCCCAGTACTTC | CSAHPRQGAREPQYF
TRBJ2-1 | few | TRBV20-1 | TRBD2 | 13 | TGCAGTAAACCCTCCAGCGGGATGGCTGAGCAGTTCTTC | CSKPSSGMAEQFF
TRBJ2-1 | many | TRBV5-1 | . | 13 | TGCGCCAGCAGCCCAACCACCTACAATGAGCAGTTCTTC | CASSPTTYNEQFF
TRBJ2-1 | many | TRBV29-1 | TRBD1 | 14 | TGCAGCGGTAGACAGGGGCAGTTAGTTAATGAGCAGTTCTTC | CSGRQGQLVNEQFF
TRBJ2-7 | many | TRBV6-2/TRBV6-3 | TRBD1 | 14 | TGTGCCAGCAGTTCCCTAGGACAGGACTACGAGCAGTACTTC | CASSSLGQDYEQYF
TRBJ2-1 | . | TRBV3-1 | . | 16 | TGTGCCAGCAGCCAAGAGAGGTTAGCACTGAGCAATGAGCAGTTCTTC | CASSQERLALSNEQFF
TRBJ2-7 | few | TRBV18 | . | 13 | TGTGCCAGCTCATCAGGTCTTCGCTACGAGCAGTACTTC | CASSSGLRYEQYF
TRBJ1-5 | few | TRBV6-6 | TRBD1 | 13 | TGTGCCAACTCGGGACAGGGAGGTCAGCCCCAGCATTTT | CANSGQGGQPQHF
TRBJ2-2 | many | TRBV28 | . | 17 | TGTGCCAGCAGGCGACCCCCCGGAGGGGGCGGCACCGGGGAGCTGTTTTTT | CASRRPPGGGGTGELFF
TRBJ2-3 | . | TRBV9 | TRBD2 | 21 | TGTGCCAGCAGCGTCCCCCGGGGGGGACTAGCGGGAGCTTCCAGCACAGATACGCAGTATTTT | CASSVPRGGLAGASSTDTQYF
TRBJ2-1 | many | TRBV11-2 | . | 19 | TGTGCCAGCAGCTCCAGGACCCGCGGGCGGTTTGGGACCTACAATGAGCAGTTCTTC | CASSSRTRGRFGTYNEQFF
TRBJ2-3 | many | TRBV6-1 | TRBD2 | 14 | TGTGCCAGCAGCTCTAGCGGGTCTCGACATACGCAGTATTTT | CASSSSGSRHTQYF
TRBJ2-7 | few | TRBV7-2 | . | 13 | TGTGCAACGTCCAGGACAGTCTCCTACGAGCAGTACTTC | CATSRTVSYEQYF
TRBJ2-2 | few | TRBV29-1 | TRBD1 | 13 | TGCAGCGCAGGACAGGGGACGACCGGGGAGCTGTTTTTT | CSAGQGTTGELFF
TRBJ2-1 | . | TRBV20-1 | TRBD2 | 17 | TGCAGTGCTAGGGCGAAAACTAGCGGAGGAACATACAATGAGCAGTTCTTC | CSARAKTSGGTYNEQFF
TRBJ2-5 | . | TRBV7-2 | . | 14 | TGTGCCAGCAGGGAGCGGGCTGGCCGGGAGACCCAGTACTTC | CASRERAGRETQYF
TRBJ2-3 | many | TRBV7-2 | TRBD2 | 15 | TGTGCCAGCAGCTTAGAATCTAGCGGTACAGATACGCAGTATTTT | CASSLESSGTDTQYF
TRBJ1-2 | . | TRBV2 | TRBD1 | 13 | TGTGCCAGCAGTGCCGACCGACAGGGCCTCTACACCTTC | CASSADRQGLYTF
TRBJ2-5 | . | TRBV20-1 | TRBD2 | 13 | TGCAGTGTGGCGACTAGCGGGAAAGAGACCCAGTACTTC | CSVATSGKETQYF
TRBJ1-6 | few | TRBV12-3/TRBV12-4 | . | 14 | TGTGCCAGCAGCTTAGGGACGGCGCACTCACCCCTCCACTTT | CASSLGTAHSPLHF
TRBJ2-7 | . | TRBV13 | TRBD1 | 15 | TGTGCCAGCAGCTTTGGGGACAGGGGGTCCAACGAGCAGTACTTC | CASSFGDRGSNEQYF
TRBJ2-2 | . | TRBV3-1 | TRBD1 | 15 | TGTGCCAGCAGCCATAGACAGGGCAGGACCGGGAAGCTGTTTTTT | CASSHRQGRTGKLFF
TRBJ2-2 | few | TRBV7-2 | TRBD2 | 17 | TGTGCCAGCAGCTTAGCGATCCTAGCGGTAAACACCGGGGAGCTGTTTTTT | CASSLAILAVNTGELFF
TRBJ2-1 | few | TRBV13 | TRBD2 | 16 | TGTGCCAGCAGCCGACAATTAGCGGGAATGGGGGGTGAGCAGTTCTTC | CASSRQLAGMGGEQFF
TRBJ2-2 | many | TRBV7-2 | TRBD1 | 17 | TGTGCCAGCAGCTTTTTACCGACAGGGGTGGGCACCGGGGAGCTGTTTTTT | CASSFLPTGVGTGELFF
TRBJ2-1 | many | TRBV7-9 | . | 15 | TGTGCCAGCAGCTTCCTGGTGGGGGCCTACAATGAGCAGTTCTTC | CASSFLVGAYNEQFF
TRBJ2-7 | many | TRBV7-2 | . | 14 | TGTGCCAGCAGCCCTCTCACTCCTAACCACGAGCAGTACTTC | CASSPLTPNHEQYF